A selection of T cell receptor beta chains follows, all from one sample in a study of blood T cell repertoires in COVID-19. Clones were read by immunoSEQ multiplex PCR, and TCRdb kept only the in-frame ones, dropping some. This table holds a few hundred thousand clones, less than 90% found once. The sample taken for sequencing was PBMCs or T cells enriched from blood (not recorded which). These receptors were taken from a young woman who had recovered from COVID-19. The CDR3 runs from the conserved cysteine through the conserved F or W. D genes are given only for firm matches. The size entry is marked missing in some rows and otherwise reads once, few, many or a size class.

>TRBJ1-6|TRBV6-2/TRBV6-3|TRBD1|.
TGTGCCAGCAGTCCATTCGACAGGGCTGATTCACCCCTCCACTTT
CASSPFDRADSPLHF
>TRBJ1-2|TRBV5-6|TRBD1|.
TGTGCCAGCAGCTTACCTGGGGACAGGGGCTATGGCTACACCTTC
CASSLPGDRGYGYTF
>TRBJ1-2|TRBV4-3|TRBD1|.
TGCGCCAGCAGCCAACACCGGGACAGGGCAACTTCGACTTATGGCTACACCTTC
CASSQHRDRATSTYGYTF
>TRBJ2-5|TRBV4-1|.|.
TGCGCCAGCAGCCAAGATACGAGAGCCGGGGAGACCCAGTACTTC
CASSQDTRAGETQYF
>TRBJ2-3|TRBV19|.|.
TGTGCCAGTAGTACAGGAGGGACCCACCCGCAGTATTTT
CASSTGGTHPQYF
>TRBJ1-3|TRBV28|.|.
TGTGCCTCCGGGGTAGACGGAAACACCATATATTTT
CASGVDGNTIYF
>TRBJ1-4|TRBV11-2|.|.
TGTGCCAGCGGGGCATCAACTAATGAAAAACTGTTTTTT
CASGASTNEKLFF
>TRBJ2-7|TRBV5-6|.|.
TGTGCCAGCACCTATGCCTGGGGGCCCTCCTACGAGCAGTACTTC
CASTYAWGPSYEQYF
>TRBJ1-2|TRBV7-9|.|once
TGTGCCAGCAGCTTAGGTCGGGAACGGCCGGGCTACACCTTC
CASSLGRERPGYTF
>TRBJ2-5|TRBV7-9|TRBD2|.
TGTGCCAGCAGCTTTAGCGGGGGAGAGGAGACCCAGTACTTC
CASSFSGGEETQYF
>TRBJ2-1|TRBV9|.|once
TGTGCCAGCAGCGTAGATAGTTACAGACAGTTCTTC
CASSVDSYRQFF
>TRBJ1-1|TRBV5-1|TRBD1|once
TGCGCCAGCAGCTTGGGACAGGGGCGCACTGAAGCTTTCTTT
CASSLGQGRTEAFF
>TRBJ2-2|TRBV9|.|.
TGTGCCAGCAGCGCATATCCGGACACCGGGGAGCTGTTTTTT
CASSAYPDTGELFF
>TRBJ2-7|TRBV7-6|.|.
TGTGCCAGCAGCCCGGGACTGGGTAACGGTTTCTACGAGCAGTACTTC
CASSPGLGNGFYEQYF
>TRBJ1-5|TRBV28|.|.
TGTGCCAGCAAGCAGGGCACCCAGCCCCAGCATTTT
CASKQGTQPQHF
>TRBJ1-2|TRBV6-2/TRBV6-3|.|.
TGTGCCAGCAGTGCCCACAGGTCTACTAACTATGGCTACACCTTC
CASSAHRSTNYGYTF
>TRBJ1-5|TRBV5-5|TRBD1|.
TGTGCCAGCAGCTTGGATCAGGGGGCAAAACAGCCCCAGCATTTT
CASSLDQGAKQPQHF
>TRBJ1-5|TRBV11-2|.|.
TGTGCCAGCAGCTTTCCAGGGGCGGATCAGCCCCAGCATTTT
CASSFPGADQPQHF
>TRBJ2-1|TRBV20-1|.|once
TGCAGTGCTAGGGCAGCGGGCTGGCAGTTCTTC
CSARAAGWQFF
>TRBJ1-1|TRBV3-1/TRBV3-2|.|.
TGTGCCAGCAGCCAAGACCCAGGTGGGAGGGGGGGCACTGAAGCTTTCTTT
CASSQDPGGRGGTEAFF
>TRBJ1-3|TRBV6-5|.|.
TGTGCCAGCTCCCTGGGGGGAAGCTCTGGAAACACCATATATTTT
CASSLGGSSGNTIYF
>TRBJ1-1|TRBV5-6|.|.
TGTGCCAGCAGCCCCGGTAGCGGGACCACTGAAGCTTTCTTT
CASSPGSGTTEAFF
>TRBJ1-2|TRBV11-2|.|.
TGTGCCAGCAGCTCAGCGGGGACCTATGGCTACACCTTC
CASSSAGTYGYTF
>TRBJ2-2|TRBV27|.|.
TGTGCCAGCAGCCCACAGGGAGTCGGGGAGCTGTTTTTT
CASSPQGVGELFF
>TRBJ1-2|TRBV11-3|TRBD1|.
TGTGCCAGCAGCTTAGGACAGGGGGATCACTATGGCTACACCTTC
CASSLGQGDHYGYTF
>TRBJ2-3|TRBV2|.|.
TGTGCCAGCAGTGAAGAACAGGCTAGCACAGATACGCAGTATTTT
CASSEEQASTDTQYF
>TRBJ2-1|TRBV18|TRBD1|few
TGTGCCAGCTCACAACCGGGACAGAGGTCGGGGAATGAGCAGTTCTTC
CASSQPGQRSGNEQFF
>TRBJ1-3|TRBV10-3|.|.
TGTGCCACCAGGGCCGTCTCTGGAAACACCATATATTTT
CATRAVSGNTIYF
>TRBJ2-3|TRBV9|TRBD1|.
TGTGCCAGCAGCGTACGGACAGGGAGCACAGATACGCAGTATTTT
CASSVRTGSTDTQYF
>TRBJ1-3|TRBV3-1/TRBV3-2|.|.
TGTGCCAGCAGCCAAGACAGGGGATGGGGAAACACCATATATTTT
CASSQDRGWGNTIYF
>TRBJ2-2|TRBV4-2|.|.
TGTGCCAGCAGCCAAGACAGTGTCGGGGAGCTGTTTTTT
CASSQDSVGELFF
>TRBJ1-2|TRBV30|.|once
TGTGCCTGGATGAGGGGACTAGGACAGAAGGATTACTATGGCTACACCTTC
CAWMRGLGQKDYYGYTF
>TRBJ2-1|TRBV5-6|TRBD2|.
TGTGCCAGCCAACCAGGGAGAGCGGGGGGGCTGGTCTACAATGAGCAGTTCTTC
CASQPGRAGGLVYNEQFF
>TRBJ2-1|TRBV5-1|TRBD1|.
TGCGCCAGCAGCTTGGCCGGGACAGGGGGATACAATGAGCAGTTCTTC
CASSLAGTGGYNEQFF
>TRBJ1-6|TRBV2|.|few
TGTGCCAGCAGTGAAACGACAGCGTATAATTCACCCCTCCACTTT
CASSETTAYNSPLHF
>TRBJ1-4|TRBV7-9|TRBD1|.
TGTGCCAGCGGGATCCAGAGCAGGGGGCATGAAAAACTGTTTTTT
CASGIQSRGHEKLFF
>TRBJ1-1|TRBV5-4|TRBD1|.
TGTGCCAGCAGCTTGAGGGACAGTGAAGCTTTCTTT
CASSLRDSEAFF
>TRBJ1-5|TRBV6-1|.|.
TGTGCCAGCAGTGAAGGATCAGGGGTAGGGCCCCAGCATTTT
CASSEGSGVGPQHF
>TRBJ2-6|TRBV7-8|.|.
TGTGCCAGCAGCTTAGCGCATACTAGTGGGGCCAACGTCCTGACTTTC
CASSLAHTSGANVLTF
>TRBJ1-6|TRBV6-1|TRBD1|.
TGTGCCAGCAGTGTACACAGGACAGGGAGAACCAGCTCCTATAATTCACCCCTCCACTTT
CASSVHRTGRTSSYNSPLHF
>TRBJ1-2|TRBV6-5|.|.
TGTGCCAGCAGTTACTTGGACAGCAAAAACTATGGCTACACCTTC
CASSYLDSKNYGYTF
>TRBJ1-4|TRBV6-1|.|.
TGTGCCAGCAGTGAACGGGGGGGGACTAATGAAAAACTGTTTTTT
CASSERGGTNEKLFF
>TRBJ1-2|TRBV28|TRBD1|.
TGTGCCAGCAGTGACAGGGCCAATGGCTACACCTTC
CASSDRANGYTF
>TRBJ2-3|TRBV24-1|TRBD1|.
TGTGCCACCAGTGATTTGGGGGACAGGGGCACAGATACGCAGTATTTT
CATSDLGDRGTDTQYF
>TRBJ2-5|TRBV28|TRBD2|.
TGTGCCAGTCTCGGGGGGGGGAGTAAAGAGACCCAGTACTTC
CASLGGGSKETQYF
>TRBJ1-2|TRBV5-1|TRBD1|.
TGCGCCAGCAGCTTACCGGGACAGGGGGCTGGAGGCTACACCTTC
CASSLPGQGAGGYTF
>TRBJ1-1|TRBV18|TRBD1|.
TGTGCCAGCTCGCAGACGGACAGGGGGTACCGCGACACTGAAGCTTTCTTT
CASSQTDRGYRDTEAFF
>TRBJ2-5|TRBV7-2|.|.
TGTGCCAGCAGCCTTTCGTCTGGGGCCAGTCAAGAGACCCAGTACTTC
CASSLSSGASQETQYF
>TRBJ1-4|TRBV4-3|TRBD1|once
TGCGCCAGCAGCCTGGTGACAGGGCCCAATGAAAAACTGTTTTTT
CASSLVTGPNEKLFF